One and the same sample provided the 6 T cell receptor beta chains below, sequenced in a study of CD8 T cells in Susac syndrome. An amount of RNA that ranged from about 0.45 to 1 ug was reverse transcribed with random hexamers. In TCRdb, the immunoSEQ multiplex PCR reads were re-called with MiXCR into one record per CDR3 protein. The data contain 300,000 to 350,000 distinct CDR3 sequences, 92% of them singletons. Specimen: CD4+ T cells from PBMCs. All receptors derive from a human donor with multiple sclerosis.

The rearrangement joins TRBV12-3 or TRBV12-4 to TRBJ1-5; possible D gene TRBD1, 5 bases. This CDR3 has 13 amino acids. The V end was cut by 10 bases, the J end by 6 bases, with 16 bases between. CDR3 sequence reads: CATATTGGQPQHF. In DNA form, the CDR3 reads TGTGCCACTGCGACTACAGGTGGTCAGCCCCAGCATTTT.

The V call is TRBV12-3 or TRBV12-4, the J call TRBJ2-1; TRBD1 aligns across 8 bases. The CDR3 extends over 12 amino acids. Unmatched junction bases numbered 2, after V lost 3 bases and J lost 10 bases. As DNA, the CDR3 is TGTGCCAGCAGTTTGACAGGGGTGGAGCAGTTCTTC. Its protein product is CASSLTGVEQFF.

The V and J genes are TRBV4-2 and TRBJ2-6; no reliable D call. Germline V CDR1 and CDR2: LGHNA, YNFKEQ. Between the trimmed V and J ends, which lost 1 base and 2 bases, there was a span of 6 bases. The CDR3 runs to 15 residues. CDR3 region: CASSQGAPGANVLTF. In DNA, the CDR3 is TGTGCCAGCAGCCAAGGGGCACCTGGGGCCAACGTCCTGACTTTC.

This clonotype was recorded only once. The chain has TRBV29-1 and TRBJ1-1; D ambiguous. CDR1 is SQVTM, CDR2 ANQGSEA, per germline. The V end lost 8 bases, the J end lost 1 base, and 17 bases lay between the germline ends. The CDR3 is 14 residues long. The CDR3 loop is CSFTLPPQNTEAFF. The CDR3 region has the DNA TGCAGCTTCACACTTCCACCACAGAACACTGAAGCTTTCTTT.

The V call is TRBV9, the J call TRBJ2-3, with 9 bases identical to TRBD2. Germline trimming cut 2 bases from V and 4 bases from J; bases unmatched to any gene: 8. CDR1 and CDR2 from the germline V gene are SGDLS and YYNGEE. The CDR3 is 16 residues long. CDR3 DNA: TGTGCCAGCAGCGTCTACGGCGGGAGGGCCCCAGATACGCAGTATTTT. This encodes CASSVYGGRAPDTQYF.

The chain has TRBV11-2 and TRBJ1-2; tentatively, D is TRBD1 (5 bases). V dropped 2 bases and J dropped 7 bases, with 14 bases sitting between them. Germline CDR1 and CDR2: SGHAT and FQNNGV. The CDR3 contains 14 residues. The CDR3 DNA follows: TGTGCCAGCAGCTTATCGCAGGGTTTGGGTGGCTACACCTTC. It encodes CASSLSQGLGGYTF.